The 32 T cell receptor beta chains below all came from one sample that was sequenced in a study of response to subunit inactivated influenza vaccine. TCRdb re-analysed the RT-PCR reads in MiXCR, keeping a single row per CDR3 protein. The sample comprises a few hundred thousand distinct CDR3 sequences, around 15% of which are singletons, and roughly 10% rests with the top ten. Sequencing was performed on PBMCs from blood, taken 11 to 12 days after vaccination. All receptors come from a man between 45 and 60 years old who received an inactivated influenza vaccine.

The chain has TRBV2 and TRBJ2-3; 12 nucleotides line up with TRBD2. With 10 bases clipped from V and 5 bases from J, the junction kept 4 bases outside the gene matches. Germline values: CDR1 SNHLY, CDR2 FYNNEI. CDR3 length equals 13 residues. In DNA, the CDR3 is TGTGCCACGGGACTAGCGGGCGAAGATACGCAGTATTTT. Translation: CATGLAGEDTQYF.

This clonotype has more than one count but fewer than ten. The chain carries TRBV20-1 and TRBJ2-3; perhaps TRBD1 as D (5 bases). Germline loops: CDR1 DFQATT, CDR2 SNEGSKA (reference sequence). Trimming took off 1 base at V and 6 bases at J, with 14 bases between the two ends. The CDR3 totals 14 residues. The CDR3 spells CSARGSGPGDTQYF. The CDR3 coding sequence is TGCAGTGCTAGAGGGTCCGGGCCAGGGGATACGCAGTATTTT.

This clonotype has a handful of counts. The gene calls are TRBV7-6 and TRBJ2-3; D is undetermined. Per the germline V gene, CDR1 is SGHVS and CDR2 is FNYEAQ. The CDR3 has 14 residues. V was pared by 5 bases and J by 1 base, with 10 bases between. The DNA of the CDR3 is TGTGCCAGCAGCCCCTTGACTGGCACAGATACGCAGTATTTT. Protein product: CASSPLTGTDTQYF.

A remark on this clonotype: A much larger clone differs from this one at a single base, so this may be a read error. This rearrangement joins TRBV20-1 to TRBJ2-1, with D maybe TRBD2 (5 bases). Germline V lookup: CDR1 DFQATT, CDR2 SNEGSKA (reference sequence). CDR3 length: 15 amino acids. The CDR3 bases are TGCAGTGCCCTCGGGGAGAGTAAAATCTACAATGAGCAGCTCTTC. This gives the protein CSALGESKIYNEQLF.

As regards this clonotype: A read error may account for a junction end that differs from germline. The V gene is TRBV6-2 or TRBV6-3, the J gene TRBJ2-1; D is uncertain. Germline V gene sequence: CDR1 MNHEY, CDR2 SVGEGT. The CDR3 consists of 16 residues. The DNA for the CDR3 is TGTGCCAGCAGTCCCTTGGAACGTGGATTGTACAATGAGCAGTTATTC. Translated: CASSPLERGLYNEQLF.

This clonotype was observed a few times. The J gene is TRBJ1-1, the V gene TRBV11-1, with TRBD1 identical over 8 bases. The V gene end was trimmed by 6 bases and the J gene end by 3 bases; junction bases not matched to a gene: 3. In germline, CDR1 is SGHAT, CDR2 FQDESV (reference sequence). CDR3 size: 13 residues. The CDR3 DNA reads TGTGCCAGCAGGGGACAGGTCCACACTGAAGCTTTCTTT. It encodes CASRGQVHTEAFF.

V and J are TRBV11-2 and TRBJ2-1, with 12 bases fitting TRBD2. The J segment lost 7 bases and the V segment lost 5 bases, leaving 9 bases of the junction unmatched. Germline CDR1 and CDR2: SGHAT and FQNNGV. This CDR3 is 16 amino acids long. CDR3 coding DNA: TGTGCCAGCAGCGCCCCGACTAGCGGGAGCTTGAATGAGCAGTTCTTC. Its protein is CASSAPTSGSLNEQFF. Variable domain in full (rest from reference TRBV11-2 and TRBJ2-1): EAGVAQSPRYKIIEKRQSVAFWCNPISGHATLYWYQQILGQGPKLLIQFQNNGVVDDSQLPKDRFSAERLKGVDSTLKIQPAKLEDSAVYLCASSAPTSGSLNEQFFGPGTRLTVL.

This clonotype was seen a few times. V usage is TRBV20-1 and J usage is TRBJ2-1; D call uncertain. The CDR3 totals 14 residues. CDR1 and CDR2 (germline): DFQATT, SNEGSKA (reference sequence). V was trimmed by 6 bases and J by 7 bases, leaving 19 bases between them. The CDR3: CSAPQLTVGNEQFF. For the CDR3, the DNA is TGCAGTGCCCCGCAATTGACTGTGGGGAATGAGCAGTTCTTC.

This chain joins TRBV29-1 and TRBJ2-3, with TRBD1 as a possible D gene (5 bases). CDR1 and CDR2 (germline): SQVTM, ANQGSEA. The V end was cut by 6 bases, the J end by 10 bases, with 20 bases between. The CDR3 totals 13 residues. CDR3 in amino acids: CSVASQGPVAQYF. In DNA form, the CDR3 reads TGCAGCGTCGCCTCCCAGGGTCCGGTTGCGCAGTATTTT.

The rearrangement joins TRBV7-2 to TRBJ2-2; 9 bases line up with TRBD2. Germline CDR1 is SGHTA and CDR2 is FQGNSA. The CDR3 covers 16 residues. V lost 2 bases to trimming and J lost 4 bases; unmatched junction nucleotides: 5. CDR3 nucleotides: TGTGCCAGCAGCTTATTCAGCGGGAGGAGCACCGGGGAGCTGTTTTTT. The encoded protein is CASSLFSGRSTGELFF. Full variable domain (rest looked up from reference TRBV7-2 and TRBJ2-2): GAGVSQSPSNKVTEKGKDVELRCDPISGHTALYWYRQSLGQGLEFLIYFQGNSAPDKSGLPSDRFSAERTGGSVSTLTIQRTQQEDSAVYLCASSLFSGRSTGELFFGEGSRLTVL.

CDR3: CASSPIFSGGPREQFF. CDR3 nucleotide sequence: TGTGCCAGTAGTCCGATTTTTAGCGGGGGCCCTCGGGAGCAGTTCTTC. V usage is TRBV19 and J usage is TRBJ2-1; the match to TRBD2 covers 9 bases. Germline trimming cut 5 bases from V and 10 bases from J; bases unmatched to any gene: 15. The CDR3 is made up of 16 amino acids. Germline V gene lookup returns CDR1 LNHDA and CDR2 SQIVND (reference sequence). Complete variable domain (other parts from reference TRBV19 and TRBJ2-1): DGGITQSPKYLFRKEGQNVTLSCEQNLNHDAMYWYRQDPGQGLRLIYYSQIVNDFQKGDIAEGYSVSREKKESFPLTVTSAQKNPTAFYLCASSPIFSGGPREQFFGPGTRLTVL.

This clonotype was observed a few times. This chain uses TRBV12-3 or TRBV12-4 with TRBJ1-1; D is uncertain. Trimming took 6 bases from V and 6 from J, leaving 20 bases between them. The CDR3 loop spans 15 amino acids. The CDR3: CASRLEAGGSAEAFF. The DNA for the CDR3 is TGTGCCAGCAGACTCGAGGCCGGTGGGAGTGCTGAAGCTTTCTTT.

This chain connects TRBV12-3 or TRBV12-4 to TRBJ2-2, with D perhaps matching TRBD1 (5 bases). This CDR3 has 13 amino acids. Trimming removed 5 bases from V and 4 bases from J, with 8 bases in between. For the CDR3, the DNA is TGTGCCAGCAGTGCCACAGGCACCGGGGAGCTGTTTTTT. Protein: CASSATGTGELFF.

The rearrangement joins TRBV28 to TRBJ2-1, with 8 bases that match TRBD2. Trimming removed 5 bases from V and 7 bases from J; junction bases left unmatched: 4. The CDR3 covers 13 residues. The V gene's germline CDR1 is MDHEN and CDR2 SYDVKM. The CDR3 sequence: CASSRLAWNEQFF. The CDR3 DNA reads TGTGCCAGCAGTAGACTAGCGTGGAATGAGCAGTTCTTC. Based on the CDR3 plus reference TRBV28 and TRBJ2-1, the full variable domain is DVKVTQSSRYLVKRTGEKVFLECVQDMDHENMFWYRQDPGLGLRLIYFSYDVKMKEKGDIPEGYSVSREKKERFSLILESASTNQTSMYLCASSRLAWNEQFFGPGTRLTVL.

The V call is TRBV30, the J call TRBJ1-6; D is unresolved. This CDR3 comprises 14 residues. CDR1 and CDR2 (germline): GTSNPN, SVGIG (reference sequence). Trimming took 0 bases from V and 5 from J, leaving 8 bases between them. CDR3 sequence: CAWSVVHDNSPLHF. The CDR3 DNA follows: TGTGCCTGGAGTGTAGTGCACGATAATTCACCCCTCCACTTT.

This clonotype has only a few counts. CDR3 DNA: TGCAGTGCTAGAGATGGGAGGCGAGCGGAGTTCAATGAGCAGTTCTTC. This encodes CSARDGRRAEFNEQFF. The gene calls are TRBV20-1 and TRBJ2-1, with D possibly being TRBD2 (6 bases). The CDR3 sequence is 16 residues long. Germline V gene data show CDR1 as DFQATT and CDR2 as SNEGSKA (reference sequence). V was pared by 0 bases and J by 6 bases, with 18 bases between.

A few counts support this clonotype. The rearrangement links TRBV5-5 to TRBJ2-5; D remains ambiguous. Trimming cost V 1 base and J 3 bases, with 7 bases left between them. Germline CDR1 is SGHKS and CDR2 is YYEKEE (reference sequence). This CDR3 is 13 amino acids long. CDR3 coding DNA: TGTGCCAGCAGCTTGCCTGGGAAAGAGACCCAGTACTTC. It specifies CASSLPGKETQYF.

The V gene is TRBV4-2, the J gene TRBJ1-4; D remains ambiguous. V dropped 4 bases and J dropped 7 bases, with 19 bases sitting between them. There are 16 residues in the CDR3. CDR1 LGHNA and CDR2 YNFKEQ come from the germline V gene. In nucleotides, the CDR3 is TGTGCCAGCAGCCGAGCGGGGAGCGGGGTAGGTGAAAAACTGTTTTTT. Translating gives CASSRAGSGVGEKLFF.

This clonotype has only a few counts. The V and J genes are TRBV18 and TRBJ2-7, with D tentatively TRBD1 (5 bases). The CDR3 contains 12 residues. Germline V CDR1 and CDR2: KGHSH, LQKENI. The V and J ends lost 5 bases and 2 bases respectively, with 7 bases between them. CDR3 sequence reads: CASSIGAYEQYF. The CDR3 DNA sequence: TGTGCCAGCTCAATAGGGGCCTACGAGCAGTACTTC.

This clonotype was observed a few times. The CDR3 here is CASSEYSGQGYTGELFF. For the CDR3, the DNA is TGTGCCAGCAGTGAATACTCGGGACAGGGGTACACCGGGGAGCTGTTTTTT. This chain joins TRBV6-4 and TRBJ2-2; 10 nucleotides agree with TRBD1. This CDR3 spans 17 amino acids. The J segment lost 3 bases and the V segment lost 3 bases, leaving 7 bases of the junction unmatched. Germline loops: CDR1 MRHNA, CDR2 SNTAGT.

V usage is TRBV11-2 and J usage is TRBJ1-3, with D possibly TRBD1 on 5 matching bases. Germline V gene sequence: CDR1 SGHAT, CDR2 FQNNGV. The CDR3 loop spans 13 amino acids. The V and J ends lost 4 bases and 4 bases respectively, with 8 bases between them. The CDR3 sequence: CASSSTEGNTIYF. CDR3 DNA: TGTGCCAGCAGCTCGACAGAGGGAAACACCATATATTTT.

This clonotype was recorded at least ten times. The junction departs from the called germline gene at one end, perhaps through a read error. The chain has TRBV12-3 or TRBV12-4 and TRBJ2-3; D tentatively fits TRBD1 or TRBD2 (5 bases each). There are 15 residues in the CDR3. The CDR3 spells CASSQVDRGRDAQYF. The CDR3 bases are TGTGCCAGCAGTCAGGTAGACCGGGGCAGAGATGCGCAGTATTTT.

This clonotype was observed a few times. The genes are TRBV10-3 and TRBJ1-2; D call uncertain. V gave up 0 bases and J gave up 2 bases, with 10 bases separating them. Germline V lookup: CDR1 ENHRY, CDR2 SYGVKD. The CDR3 totals 15 residues. The chain's CDR3 is CAISESVERNYGYTF. The CDR3 DNA follows: TGTGCCATCAGTGAGTCAGTCGAACGGAACTATGGCTACACCTTC.

This clonotype was counted between two and nine times. DNA for the CDR3: TGCAGTGCTACTTTTCGGGAGGATGGAGAGACCCAGTACTTC. Encoded protein: CSATFREDGETQYF. V and J are TRBV20-1 and TRBJ2-5; 7 nucleotides match TRBD2. This CDR3 is 14 amino acids long. After removal of 4 bases from V and 4 bases from J, the junction contained 9 bases not matched to a gene. The germline V gene encodes CDR1 DFQATT and CDR2 SNEGSKA (reference sequence).

This clonotype was counted between two and nine times. The rearrangement uses TRBV20-1 and TRBJ1-4; the D is unclear. The germline V gene has CDR1 DFQATT and CDR2 SNEGSKA (reference sequence). V was cut by 0 bases and J by 8 bases, with 13 bases left in between. This CDR3 has 14 amino acids. The CDR3 reads CSARDPSRGEKLFF. DNA of the CDR3: TGCAGTGCTAGAGATCCAAGTCGTGGGGAAAAACTGTTTTTT.

The gene calls are TRBV20-1 and TRBJ2-7, with 7 bases that match TRBD1. Germline V CDR1 and CDR2: DFQATT, SNEGSKA (reference sequence). The junction had 12 bases not matched to a gene; V was cut back by 2 bases and J by 5 bases. This CDR3 is 15 amino acids long. This CDR3 reads CSARPGQYSTHEQYF. The CDR3, as DNA: TGCAGTGCTAGACCGGGACAGTACTCCACCCACGAGCAGTACTTC.

In this sample, this clonotype turned up once. V is TRBV20-1 and J is TRBJ2-7; 10 bases map to TRBD1. With V trimmed by 3 bases and J by 4 bases, 12 bases remained unmatched. The CDR3 is 16 amino acids. CDR1 DFQATT and CDR2 SNEGSKA come from the germline V gene (reference sequence). The CDR3 DNA is TGCAGTGCTAGTGGCCCCCGACAGGGGGCCTGGTACGAGCAGTACTTC. This translates into CSASGPRQGAWYEQYF.

This clonotype was detected only a few times. J is TRBJ2-2 and V is TRBV20-1, with 7 positions matching TRBD1. V shed 2 bases and J 0 bases; nucleotides not matched to a gene: 3. Per the germline V gene, CDR1 is DFQATT and CDR2 is SNEGSKA (reference sequence). CDR3 length equals 15 residues. In DNA, the CDR3 is TGCAGTGCTAGATTCCAGGGGGCGAACACCGGGGAGCTGTTTTTT. Protein: CSARFQGANTGELFF.

This clonotype showed up just a few times. V gene TRBV20-1 combines with J gene TRBJ2-3, with 9 bases matching TRBD2. The CDR3 has 15 amino acids. Germline V gene lookup returns CDR1 DFQATT and CDR2 SNEGSKA (reference sequence). V dropped 5 bases and J dropped 5; count of bases not matched to a gene: 11. DNA of the CDR3: TGCAGTGCTCCGCCCGGGACTAGCCCGCGAGATACGCAGTATTTT. It yields the protein CSAPPGTSPRDTQYF.

The chain recombines TRBV7-9 with TRBJ2-7; D possibly matches TRBD1 or TRBD2 (5 bases each). CDR1 and CDR2 from the germline V gene are SEHNR and FQNEAQ (reference sequence). This CDR3 region has 17 residues. V lost 2 bases and J 4 bases, leaving 21 bases between the germline ends. CDR3 DNA sequence: TGTGCCAGCAGCTTACAAAACCGGGACGGAAAAACTTACGAGCAGTACTTC. This sequence encodes CASSLQNRDGKTYEQYF.

This clonotype was counted between two and nine times. V is TRBV9 and J is TRBJ1-1; no firm D call. The germline CDR1 and CDR2 sequences are SGDLS and YYNGEE. The CDR3 runs to 14 residues. Trimming took off 0 bases at V and 4 bases at J, with 10 bases between the two ends. This CDR3 reads CASSVVGGGTEAFF. DNA of the CDR3: TGTGCCAGCAGCGTAGTAGGAGGAGGCACTGAAGCTTTCTTT.

This clonotype was recorded at least ten times. The chain has TRBV12-3 or TRBV12-4 and TRBJ1-2; 8 bases are a match to TRBD1. The CDR3 extends over 13 amino acids. The J segment lost 8 bases and the V segment lost 6 bases, leaving 8 bases of the junction unmatched. The CDR3 is CASSLDRGGGYTF. The CDR3 nucleotides read TGTGCCAGCAGCCTAGACAGGGGAGGGGGCTACACCTTC.